Each of the 31 T cell receptor beta chains below was sequenced from the same sample in a study of blood T cell repertoires in COVID-19. TCRdb keeps only in-frame clones here, not all; method: immunoSEQ multiplex PCR. Among some 240,000 clones listed, around 83% were seen once. Sequencing was performed on PBMCs or T cells enriched from blood (not recorded which). The receptors originated from a woman between 45 and 65 years old who had been exposed to COVID-19.

A remark on this clone: At the DNA level, this CDR3 is encoded by other sequences in the same sample as well. The chain uses TRBV14 and TRBJ1-1; 7 nucleotides agree with TRBD1. CDR3 length equals 15 residues. CDR1 and CDR2 (germline): SGHDN, FVKESK. V dropped 4 bases and J dropped 0; count of bases not matched to a gene: 5. CDR3 in amino acids: CASSLRTGLNTEAFF. The CDR3 DNA sequence: TGTGCCAGCAGCCTGAGGACAGGCTTGAACACTGAAGCTTTCTTT.

The chain employs TRBV18 and TRBJ2-5; 10 positions agree with TRBD2. Germline V CDR1 and CDR2: KGHSH, LQKENI. This CDR3 contains 15 residues. V shed 4 bases and J 5 bases; nucleotides not matched to a gene: 7. The CDR3 loop is CASSRGPSGGETQYF. In DNA, the CDR3 is TGTGCCAGCTCACGAGGTCCTAGCGGGGGTGAGACCCAGTACTTC.

The rearrangement joins TRBV5-4 to TRBJ1-1; TRBD1 might be the D (5 bases). The germline V gene has CDR1 SGHNT and CDR2 YYREEE (reference sequence). This CDR3 region has 16 residues. V was clipped by 1 base and J by 0 bases, with 13 bases between them. In DNA, the CDR3 is TGTGCCAGCAGCTTGATCGGCCGGGGGATGAACACTGAAGCTTTCTTT. It translates to CASSLIGRGMNTEAFF.

For the CDR3, the DNA is TGTGCCAGCAGCATTTCGACAGACGCTGAAGCTTTCTTT. It is translated as CASSISTDAEAFF. V and J are TRBV28 and TRBJ1-1; possible D gene TRBD1, 5 bases. V lost 6 bases and J 6 bases, leaving 14 bases between the germline ends. The CDR3 consists of 13 residues. Looked up from germline, CDR1 is MDHEN and CDR2 is SYDVKM.

This sequence joins TRBV3-1 (or the pseudogene TRBV3-2) and TRBJ2-1, with D unresolved. Looked up from germline, CDR1 is LGHDT and CDR2 is YNNKEL (reference sequence). V was trimmed by 0 bases and J by 8 bases, leaving 20 bases between them. CDR3 size: 17 residues. This CDR3 is CASSQDLGSLRIDEQFF. The CDR3 DNA sequence: TGTGCCAGCAGCCAAGATCTTGGCTCTCTGAGGATCGATGAGCAGTTCTTC.

This chain joins TRBV2 and TRBJ2-7; a possible D gene is TRBD1 (6 bases). The CDR3 totals 13 residues. In germline, CDR1 is SNHLY, CDR2 FYNNEI. Trimming shortened V by 6 bases and J by 3 bases, and 12 bases separated the two germline ends. The CDR3 sequence: CASRFRDNYEQYF. CDR3 coding DNA: TGTGCCAGCAGATTCCGGGACAACTACGAGCAGTACTTC.

This clone was seen only a few times. V gene TRBV27 combines with J gene TRBJ1-1, with a weak D call TRBD1 (6 bases). This CDR3 region has 13 residues. Per the germline V gene, CDR1 is MNHEY and CDR2 is SMNVEV (reference sequence). V was clipped by 5 bases and J by 1 base, with 8 bases between them. The CDR3 loop is CASSQGRNTEAFF. CDR3 nucleotides: TGTGCCAGCAGTCAGGGGAGGAACACTGAAGCTTTCTTT.

The genes are TRBV3-1 (or the pseudogene TRBV3-2) and TRBJ1-5; D not resolved. In germline, CDR1 is LGHDT, CDR2 YNNKEL (reference sequence). The CDR3 totals 13 residues. Trimming shortened V by 4 bases and J by 9 bases, and 13 bases separated the two germline ends. The CDR3 loop reads CASSPRSTAPQHF. CDR3 DNA: TGTGCCAGCAGCCCTAGATCTACCGCGCCCCAGCATTTT.

J is TRBJ2-2 and V is TRBV7-8, with D possibly TRBD2 on 5 matching bases. CDR3 length: 13 residues. Trimming took 0 bases from V and 6 from J, leaving 5 bases between them. Germline CDR1 is SGHVS and CDR2 is FQNEAQ. The CDR3 nucleotides are TGTGCCAGCAGCTTAGCGAGGGCCGGGGAGCTGTTTTTT. It yields the protein CASSLARAGELFF.

The chain recombines TRBV19 with TRBJ1-2; tentatively, D is TRBD1 (6 bases). Germline assignment: CDR1 LNHDA and CDR2 SQIVND (reference sequence). Trimming shortened V by 11 bases and J by 2 bases, and 18 bases separated the two germline ends. The CDR3 covers 14 residues. The CDR3 DNA reads as TGTGCCGCTTCCAGGGGAATGCAGAACTATGGCTACACCTTC. Translated, it gives CAASRGMQNYGYTF.

J is TRBJ1-2 and V is TRBV5-6, with TRBD1 matching over 7 bases. The V and J ends lost 3 bases and 2 bases, in that order; junction bases with no gene match: 7. The germline CDR1 and CDR2 sequences are SGHDT and YYEEEE. CDR3 length: 15 residues. As DNA, the CDR3 is TGTGCCAGCAGCTACAGGGGCGCGATCAACTATGGCTACACCTTC. This encodes CASSYRGAINYGYTF.

This clone was seen just once. This rearrangement joins TRBV4-3 to TRBJ1-2; D unresolved. Deletions cut 0 bases from V and 8 bases from J, with 10 bases between. CDR3 size: 13 residues. CDR1 and CDR2 (germline): LGHNA, YSLEER. CDR3 loop: CASSQDSRGGYTF. The CDR3 DNA reads TGCGCCAGCAGCCAAGATAGTAGAGGAGGCTACACCTTC.

This sequence joins TRBV6-4 and TRBJ1-2; 7 bases agree with TRBD1. Germline V gene data show CDR1 as MRHNA and CDR2 as SNTAGT. This CDR3 spans 14 amino acids. V trimming: 0 bases; J trimming: 7 bases; junction bases outside the gene matches: 5. The CDR3 DNA sequence: TGTGCCAGCAGTGACTCGAGGGGGCAGCGTGGCTACACCTTC. This translates into CASSDSRGQRGYTF.

The rearrangement links TRBV29-1 to TRBJ1-2, with 9 bases lining up with TRBD1. The V segment lost 7 bases and the J segment 4 bases; nucleotides outside the gene matches: 7. Germline CDR1 and CDR2: SQVTM and ANQGSEA. This CDR3 contains 13 residues. The CDR3 reads CSARQGEGYGYTF. The CDR3, as DNA: TGCAGCGCAAGACAGGGGGAGGGCTATGGCTACACCTTC.

This clone showed up just a few times. V usage is TRBV30 and J usage is TRBJ1-2; D is possibly TRBD1 (6 bases). V was clipped by 0 bases and J by 4 bases, with 15 bases between them. CDR1 is GTSNPN and CDR2 is SVGIG in the germline V gene (reference sequence). The CDR3 is 15 amino acids. The CDR3 reads CAWSVGQGPSYGYTF. CDR3 bases: TGTGCCTGGAGTGTCGGGCAGGGGCCTTCCTATGGCTACACCTTC.

This chain uses TRBV28 with TRBJ2-2; TRBD1 matches at 10 bases. The CDR3 contains 16 residues. The trim removed 7 bases at V and 5 bases at J, leaving 10 bases unmatched. Germline V gene lookup returns CDR1 MDHEN and CDR2 SYDVKM. CDR3 in amino acids: CASTSPGQGRTGELFF. The CDR3 DNA is TGTGCCAGCACTTCTCCGGGACAGGGGAGGACCGGGGAGCTGTTTTTT.

This clone appeared once. The chain carries TRBV24-1 and TRBJ2-5; D perhaps matches TRBD1 (6 bases). Trimming pared 4 bases from V and 3 bases from J, leaving 14 bases between. The CDR3 is made up of 15 amino acids. In germline, CDR1 is KGHDR, CDR2 SFDVKD. CDR3 amino acids: CATSEPTGPKETQYF. The CDR3 DNA follows: TGTGCCACCAGTGAGCCGACAGGCCCCAAAGAGACCCAGTACTTC.

The CDR3 bases are TGTGCCAGCAGCAAAGCGGGGGGTTGGGAGCTGTTTTTT. It specifies CASSKAGGWELFF. The chain uses TRBV3-1 (or the pseudogene TRBV3-2) and TRBJ2-2, with 9 positions matching TRBD2. The V and J ends lost 5 bases and 9 bases, in that order; junction bases with no gene match: 4. The CDR3 is 13 residues long. The V gene's germline CDR1 is LGHDT and CDR2 YNNKEL (reference sequence).

The chain links TRBV19 to TRBJ2-3; TRBD2 matches 10 bases. The CDR3 spans 16 residues. Germline-derived CDR1 and CDR2 are LNHDA and SQIVND (reference sequence). V dropped 3 bases and J dropped 2; count of bases not matched to a gene: 5. The CDR3, as DNA: TGTGCCAGTAGTATGGAGAGCGGGGGGGTCACAGATACGCAGTATTTT. It specifies CASSMESGGVTDTQYF.

This clone was picked up a small number of times. V usage is TRBV7-8 and J usage is TRBJ1-2; TRBD1 is a possible D gene (5 bases). V dropped 2 bases and J dropped 0 bases, with 19 bases sitting between them. CDR1 is SGHVS, CDR2 FQNEAQ, per germline. The CDR3 is 18 amino acids. CDR3 nucleotide sequence: TGTGCCAGCAGCTTAACCCCTGGGGGGGGACCGGCTAACTATGGCTACACCTTC. Translating it yields CASSLTPGGGPANYGYTF.

In nucleotides, the CDR3 is TGTGCCAGCAGCTATGCCCGGGGCACAGATACGCAGTATTTT. Its translation: CASSYARGTDTQYF. The chain carries TRBV7-2 and TRBJ2-3; the D is unclear. The germline V and J ends were trimmed by 4 bases and 1 base, with 9 bases remaining between them. The CDR3 is 14 residues long. CDR1 SGHTA and CDR2 FQGNSA come from the germline V gene. The full variable domain, in which reference TRBV7-2 and TRBJ2-3 provide the parts outside the CDR3, is GAGVSQSPSNKVTEKGKDVELRCDPISGHTALYWYRQSLGQGLEFLIYFQGNSAPDKSGLPSDRFSAERTGGSVSTLTIQRTQQEDSAVYLCASSYARGTDTQYFGPGTRLTVL.

The chain employs TRBV30 and TRBJ1-5; perhaps TRBD1 as D (6 bases). The CDR3 has 13 amino acids. Per the germline V gene, CDR1 is GTSNPN and CDR2 is SVGIG (reference sequence). V lost 5 bases to trimming and J lost 2 bases, with 10 bases between them. CDR3 sequence: CAWFRQGNQPQHF. The CDR3 DNA follows: TGTGCCTGGTTCCGACAGGGCAATCAGCCCCAGCATTTT. The full variable domain, its missing parts supplied by reference TRBV30 and TRBJ1-5, is SQTIHQWPATLVQPVGSPLSLECTVEGTSNPNLYWYRQAAGRGLQLLFYSVGIGQISSEVPQNLSASRPQDRQFILSSKKLLLSDSGFYLCAWFRQGNQPQHFGDGTRLSIL.

CDR3 bases: TGTGCCAGCAGTTTCGACGACTGGAATGAGCAGTTCTTC. It yields the protein CASSFDDWNEQFF. The V gene is TRBV6-2 or TRBV6-3, the J gene TRBJ2-1; D is undetermined. V was trimmed by 4 bases and J by 7 bases, leaving 11 bases between them. CDR1 and CDR2 (germline): MNHEY, SVGEGT. The CDR3 is 13 amino acids.

This chain links TRBV7-8 with TRBJ2-6, with D possibly TRBD1 on 6 matching bases. In germline, CDR1 is SGHVS, CDR2 FQNEAQ. With 5 bases removed from V and 1 base from J, the gap between germline ends came to 18 bases. This CDR3 region has 18 residues. The CDR3 DNA reads as TGTGCCAGCAGCCCCAACAGGGCGATCTTATCTGGGGCCAACGTCCTGACTTTC. It encodes CASSPNRAILSGANVLTF.

This rearrangement joins TRBV18 to TRBJ1-2; perhaps TRBD1 as D (5 bases). The V end was cut by 1 base, the J end by 6 bases, with 21 bases between. The germline V gene encodes CDR1 KGHSH and CDR2 LQKENI. The CDR3 is 17 residues long. The CDR3 coding sequence is TGTGCCAGCTCACCACTAAGGGTCCAAGGAGGGGTTAATGGCTACACCTTC. Its translation: CASSPLRVQGGVNGYTF.

In this sample, this clone turned up once. The chain employs TRBV19 and TRBJ2-1; D possibly corresponds to TRBD2 (6 bases). The germline CDR1 and CDR2 sequences are LNHDA and SQIVND (reference sequence). V was clipped by 3 bases and J by 2 bases, with 17 bases between them. There are 17 residues in the CDR3. The CDR3 DNA sequence: TGTGCCAGTAGTATGGGTGGCGGGGCGCGCGCCTACAATGAGCAGTTCTTC. Its translation is CASSMGGGARAYNEQFF.

The table lists this clone with a few counts. The chain joins TRBV2 to TRBJ1-4; D possibly corresponds to TRBD1 (6 bases). Germline V gene sequence: CDR1 SNHLY, CDR2 FYNNEI. This CDR3 is built from 14 residues. V lost 8 bases to trimming and J lost 7 bases, with 17 bases between them. CDR3 in amino acids: CASQDSQPPEKLFF. CDR3 coding DNA: TGTGCCAGCCAGGACAGCCAACCTCCTGAAAAACTGTTTTTT.

The CDR3 nucleotides are TGTGCCAGTAGTAAGTGGGCGGGAACGAACACCGGGGAGCTGTTTTTT. Its protein product is CASSKWAGTNTGELFF. This sequence joins TRBV19 and TRBJ2-2; D possibly corresponds to TRBD2 (6 bases). V was shortened by 4 bases and J by 0 bases, with 12 bases between the two germline ends. CDR1 and CDR2 (germline): LNHDA, SQIVND (reference sequence). The length of the CDR3 is 16 residues. The entire variable domain, with the rest obtained from reference TRBV19 and TRBJ2-2, is as follows: DGGITQSPKYLFRKEGQNVTLSCEQNLNHDAMYWYRQDPGQGLRLIYYSQIVNDFQKGDIAEGYSVSREKKESFPLTVTSAQKNPTAFYLCASSKWAGTNTGELFFGEGSRLTVL.

The V and J genes are TRBV6-5 and TRBJ1-2, with D uncertain. V lost 6 bases and J 4 bases, leaving 12 bases between the germline ends. The germline CDR1 and CDR2 sequences are MNHEY and SVGAGI. The CDR3 is made up of 13 amino acids. The CDR3 DNA reads as TGTGCCAGCAGCCTTGACGGAGCCTATGGCTACACCTTC. Protein product: CASSLDGAYGYTF.

This sequence joins TRBV7-2 and TRBJ2-3; D might be TRBD1 (5 bases). The CDR3 sequence is 15 residues long. CDR1 and CDR2 (germline): SGHTA, FQGNSA. V was shortened by 1 base and J by 0 bases, with 8 bases between the two germline ends. CDR3 protein: CASSLVGHSTDTQYF. The CDR3 nucleotides are TGTGCCAGCAGCTTAGTTGGACATAGCACAGATACGCAGTATTTT.

This clone was observed a handful of times. This sequence joins TRBV11-2 and TRBJ1-5; no definite D call. The CDR3 extends over 11 amino acids. V lost 5 bases, J lost 4 bases, and 3 bases lay in between. The germline CDR1 and CDR2 sequences are SGHAT and FQNNGV. The CDR3 region is CASSLNQPQHF. The CDR3 DNA is TGTGCCAGCAGCCTTAATCAGCCCCAGCATTTT. The variable domain in full, completed from reference TRBV11-2 and TRBJ1-5, reads EAGVAQSPRYKIIEKRQSVAFWCNPISGHATLYWYQQILGQGPKLLIQFQNNGVVDDSQLPKDRFSAERLKGVDSTLKIQPAKLEDSAVYLCASSLNQPQHFGDGTRLSIL.